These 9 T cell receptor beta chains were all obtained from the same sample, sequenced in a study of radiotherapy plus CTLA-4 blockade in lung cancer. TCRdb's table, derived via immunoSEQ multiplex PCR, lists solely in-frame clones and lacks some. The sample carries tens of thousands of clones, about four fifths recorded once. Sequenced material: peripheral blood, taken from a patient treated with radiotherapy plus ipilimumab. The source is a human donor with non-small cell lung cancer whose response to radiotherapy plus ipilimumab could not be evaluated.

CDR3 amino acids: CASSYSGTLNTEAFF. The CDR3 DNA reads TGTGCCAGCAGTTACTCGGGCACCTTGAACACTGAAGCTTTCTTT. The chain couples TRBV6-5 to TRBJ1-1; unclear D gene. The V gene's germline CDR1 is MNHEY and CDR2 SVGAGI. The CDR3 extends over 15 amino acids. V lost 0 bases, J lost 0 bases, and 8 bases lay in between.

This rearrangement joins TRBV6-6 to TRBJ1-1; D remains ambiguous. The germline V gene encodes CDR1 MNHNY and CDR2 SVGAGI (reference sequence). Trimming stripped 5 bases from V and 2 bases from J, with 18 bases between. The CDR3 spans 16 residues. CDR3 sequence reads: CASSNSQQILNTEAFF. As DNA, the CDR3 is TGTGCCAGCAGTAATTCCCAACAGATACTTAACACTGAAGCTTTCTTT.

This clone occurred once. The CDR3 region is CAISVKGASQNYEQYF. CDR3 DNA: TGTGCCATCAGTGTAAAGGGGGCATCACAAAACTACGAGCAGTACTTC. This sequence joins TRBV10-3 and TRBJ2-7; 7 nucleotides match TRBD1. Germline V gene lookup returns CDR1 ENHRY and CDR2 SYGVKD. J lost 3 bases, V lost 4 bases, and 12 bases had no gene match. The CDR3 extends over 16 amino acids.

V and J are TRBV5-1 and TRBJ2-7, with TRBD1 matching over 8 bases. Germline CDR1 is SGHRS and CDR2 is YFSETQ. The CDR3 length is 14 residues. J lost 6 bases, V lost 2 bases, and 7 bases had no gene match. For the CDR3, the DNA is TGCGCCAGCAGCTTCGACAGGGGTGGAAGCGAGCAGTACTTC. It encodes CASSFDRGGSEQYF.

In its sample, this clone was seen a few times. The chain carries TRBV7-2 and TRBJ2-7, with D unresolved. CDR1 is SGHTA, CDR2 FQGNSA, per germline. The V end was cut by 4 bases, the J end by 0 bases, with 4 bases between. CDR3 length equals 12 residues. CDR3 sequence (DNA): TGTGCCAGCAGCTCTTACTCCTACGAGCAGTACTTC. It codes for CASSSYSYEQYF. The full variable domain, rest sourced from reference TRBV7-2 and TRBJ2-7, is GAGVSQSPSNKVTEKGKDVELRCDPISGHTALYWYRQSLGQGLEFLIYFQGNSAPDKSGLPSDRFSAERTGGSVSTLTIQRTQQEDSAVYLCASSSYSYEQYFGPGTRLTVT.

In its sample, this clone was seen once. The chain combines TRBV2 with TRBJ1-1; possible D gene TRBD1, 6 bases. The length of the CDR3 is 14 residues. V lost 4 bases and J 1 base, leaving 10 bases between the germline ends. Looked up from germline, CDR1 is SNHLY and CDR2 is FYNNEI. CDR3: CASSGQVGNTEAFF. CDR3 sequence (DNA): TGTGCCAGCAGTGGACAGGTAGGGAACACTGAAGCTTTCTTT.

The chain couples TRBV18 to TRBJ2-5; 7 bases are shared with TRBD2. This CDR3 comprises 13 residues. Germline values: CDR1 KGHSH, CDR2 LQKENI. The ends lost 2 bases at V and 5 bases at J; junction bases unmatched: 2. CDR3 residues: CASSPTGGETQYF. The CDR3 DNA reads TGTGCCAGCTCACCAACCGGGGGGGAGACCCAGTACTTC.

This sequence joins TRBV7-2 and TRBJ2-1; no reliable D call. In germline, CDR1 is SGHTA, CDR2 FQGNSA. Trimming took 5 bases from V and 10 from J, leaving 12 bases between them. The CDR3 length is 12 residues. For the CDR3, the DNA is TGTGCCAGCAGCGCCAGAGGCAAGGAGCAGTTCTTC. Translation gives CASSARGKEQFF.

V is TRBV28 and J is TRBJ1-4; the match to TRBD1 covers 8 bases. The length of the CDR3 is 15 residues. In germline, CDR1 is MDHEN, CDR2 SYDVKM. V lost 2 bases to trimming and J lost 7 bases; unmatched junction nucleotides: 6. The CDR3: CASSLTGGVSEKLFF. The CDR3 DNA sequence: TGTGCCAGCAGTTTAACAGGGGGTGTCAGTGAAAAACTGTTTTTT.